This entry lists 7 T cell receptor beta chains sequenced from one sample in a study of Ad26.COV2.S vaccination and SARS-CoV-2 variants. Profiled with immunoSEQ multiplex PCR; TCRdb holds only in-frame clones, not every one. The table shows a few hundred thousand clones, with roughly 90% occurring only once. As for treatment: roughly 20 received Ad26.COV2.S at low or high dose, single or two shots; 5 received placebo; per-sample allocation not given. Day 63 after the first injection of vaccine or placebo was the sampling time. The sample consisted of peripheral blood, taken in a trial of Ad26.COV2.S vaccine versus placebo. Receptors originate from a person between 18 and 65 years old who received the Ad26.COV2.S COVID-19 vaccine or a placebo.

The chain carries TRBV11-2 and TRBJ2-5, with D possibly being TRBD1 or TRBD2 (5 bases each). CDR3 length: 16 amino acids. Germline values: CDR1 SGHAT, CDR2 FQNNGV. The V gene lost 1 base and the J gene lost 3 bases, with 15 bases spanning the gap. In DNA, the CDR3 is TGTGCCAGCAGCTTAGTAGGGACCGTATTCGAAGAGACCCAGTACTTC. Protein product: CASSLVGTVFEETQYF.

This rearrangement joins TRBV5-1 to TRBJ2-7, with TRBD1 identical over 9 bases. Germline loops: CDR1 SGHRS, CDR2 YFSETQ. Unmatched junction bases numbered 15, after V lost 4 bases and J lost 1 base. The CDR3 is made up of 18 amino acids. In DNA form, the CDR3 reads TGCGCCAGCAGCCTAACACCGGGACAGGGATCCACATCCTACGAGCAGTACTTC. It encodes CASSLTPGQGSTSYEQYF.

V usage is TRBV25-1 and J usage is TRBJ1-1; no definite D call. The CDR3 loop spans 12 amino acids. The germline V and J ends were trimmed by 6 bases and 1 base, with 6 bases remaining between them. The germline gives CDR1 MGHDK, CDR2 SYGVNS. The CDR3 region is CASRIGNTEAFF. As DNA, the CDR3 is TGTGCCAGCAGGATCGGGAACACTGAAGCTTTCTTT.

The V gene is TRBV6-5, the J gene TRBJ2-7; D perhaps matches TRBD2 (7 bases). Between the trimmed V and J ends, which lost 6 bases and 7 bases, there was a span of 19 bases. CDR1 MNHEY and CDR2 SVGAGI come from the germline V gene. CDR3 length equals 14 residues. CDR3 sequence (DNA): TGTGCCAGCAGACCCGCGGGGGCCGGGGGAGAGCAGTACTTC. Protein sequence: CASRPAGAGGEQYF.

This rearrangement joins TRBV7-7 to TRBJ2-5; 7 bases fit TRBD1. V trimming: 5 bases; J trimming: 2 bases; junction bases outside the gene matches: 8. The CDR3 length is 15 residues. Germline CDR1 and CDR2: SSHAT and FNYEAQ (reference sequence). CDR3 in amino acids: CASSQTGKGQETQYF. DNA for the CDR3: TGTGCCAGCAGCCAGACAGGGAAGGGGCAAGAGACCCAGTACTTC.

This chain connects TRBV27 to TRBJ2-3, with 10 positions matching TRBD2. Germline V lookup: CDR1 MNHEY, CDR2 SMNVEV (reference sequence). V shed 8 bases, J shed 7 bases, and the junction held 15 bases outside the gene matches. The CDR3 sequence is 16 residues long. The CDR3 sequence: CASYETTSGDLNTQYF. The DNA of the CDR3 is TGTGCCAGCTACGAAACTACTAGCGGGGATCTTAATACGCAGTATTTT.

This chain connects TRBV7-9 to TRBJ1-5; the match to TRBD1 covers 10 bases. The CDR3 is made up of 16 amino acids. V lost 5 bases, J lost 2 bases, and 6 bases stayed unmatched. Germline CDR1 SEHNR, CDR2 FQNEAQ (reference sequence). The CDR3 coding sequence is TGTGCCAGCAGCACCCAGGACAGGGGGGGCAATCAGCCCCAGCATTTT. It is translated as CASSTQDRGGNQPQHF.